The subject of this entry is one T cell receptor (beta chain). V shed 6 bases and J shed 3 bases, with 9 bases lying between them. The germline V gene has CDR1 DFQATT and CDR2 SNEGSKA (reference sequence). The CDR3 has 11 amino acids. The data originate from a study of T cell responses to AZD1222 COVID-19 vaccine. Profiled with immunoSEQ multiplex PCR; TCRdb holds only in-frame clones, not every one. The sample shows roughly 60,000 clones, about 87% of them seen only once. This TCR was recovered from an adult in good health. This sequence joins TRBV20-1 and TRBJ2-7; D call uncertain. The input for sequencing was peripheral blood, taken on day 0 of AZD1222 vaccination. CDR3 DNA sequence: TGCAGTGCCCGGCGAAACTACGAGCAGTACTTC. Translating gives CSARRNYEQYF.